The next 11 T cell receptor beta chains were all read from a single sample in a study of blood T cell repertoires in COVID-19. Repertoires were generated with immunoSEQ multiplex PCR, while TCRdb's copy carries only in-frame clones and drops some. The table lists roughly 310,000 clones, around nine tenths of them singletons. The specimen was peripheral blood. Every receptor here comes from a woman aged 45-60 years with active or convalescent COVID-19.

This clone was observed a handful of times. The chain uses TRBV18 and TRBJ1-3; D not certain. Germline CDR1 KGHSH, CDR2 LQKENI. V lost 4 bases and J lost 4, with 17 bases in between. The CDR3 consists of 16 residues. CDR3 in amino acids: CASSLLSALGGNTIYF. The CDR3 nucleotides read TGTGCCAGCTCACTCCTTTCGGCCCTCGGGGGAAACACCATATATTTT.

The chain couples TRBV18 to TRBJ2-1, with 9 bases aligning to TRBD2. The V segment lost 0 bases and the J segment 4 bases; nucleotides outside the gene matches: 4. The germline V gene encodes CDR1 KGHSH and CDR2 LQKENI. The CDR3 covers 16 residues. The DNA for the CDR3 is TGTGCCAGCTCACCACCGCGGGGGGGCAATTACAATGAGCAGTTCTTC. This codes for CASSPPRGGNYNEQFF. Combining the CDR3 with reference TRBV18 and TRBJ2-1 gives the whole variable domain NAGVMQNPRHLVRRRGQEARLRCSPMKGHSHVYWYRQLPEEGLKFMVYLQKENIIDESGMPKERFSAEFPKEGPSILRIQQVVRGDSAAYFCASSPPRGGNYNEQFFGPGTRLTVL.

The V gene is TRBV7-2, the J gene TRBJ2-6; D gene uncertain. V lost 5 bases to trimming and J lost 0 bases, with 8 bases between them. Germline CDR1 and CDR2: SGHTA and FQGNSA. This CDR3 spans 15 amino acids. The CDR3 reads CASSPRSSGANVLTF. CDR3 nucleotides: TGTGCCAGCAGCCCGAGAAGCTCTGGGGCCAACGTCCTGACTTTC.

The rearrangement uses TRBV12-3 or TRBV12-4 and TRBJ1-2, with TRBD1 as a possible D gene (6 bases). V lost 7 bases and J lost 8, with 17 bases in between. CDR3 length: 13 amino acids. This chain's CDR3 is CASTLGFGGGYTF. In DNA, the CDR3 is TGTGCCAGCACCCTCGGTTTTGGGGGCGGCTACACCTTC.

The rearrangement uses TRBV11-2 and TRBJ2-2; 7 positions match TRBD2. The CDR3 contains 16 residues. V lost 0 bases to trimming and J lost 4 bases; unmatched junction nucleotides: 5. Per the germline V gene, CDR1 is SGHAT and CDR2 is FQNNGV. The CDR3, as DNA: TGTGCCAGCAGCTTAGATCGGGGGGTTGGCACCGGGGAGCTGTTTTTT. Its protein product is CASSLDRGVGTGELFF.

The chain recombines TRBV12-3 or TRBV12-4 with TRBJ1-2; D gene uncertain. The CDR3 totals 12 residues. Trimming stripped 6 bases from V and 5 bases from J, with 10 bases between. The chain's CDR3 is CASSSARYGYTF. The DNA for the CDR3 is TGTGCCAGCAGCTCGGCTAGATATGGCTACACCTTC.

The rearrangement uses TRBV6-2 or TRBV6-3 and TRBJ2-7; TRBD1 matches at 7 bases. Losses at the gene ends were 5 bases for V and 1 base for J; bases not matched to a gene: 14. Germline V CDR1 and CDR2: MNHEY, SVGEGT. CDR3 length: 17 residues. The CDR3 DNA reads as TGTGCCAGCAGTATGGCGGGTGGGGGACAGACGTCCTACGAGCAGTACTTC. As protein: CASSMAGGGQTSYEQYF.

V and J are TRBV24-1 and TRBJ2-2; D remains unclear. The CDR3 spans 15 residues. CDR1 is KGHDR, CDR2 SFDVKD, per germline. With 3 bases removed from V and 5 bases from J, the gap between germline ends came to 12 bases. As DNA, the CDR3 is TGTGCCACCAGTGATACCCCAGGAAAAACCGGGGAGCTGTTTTTT. Translating gives CATSDTPGKTGELFF.

The count of this clone is one. The chain couples TRBV9 to TRBJ2-2, with D maybe TRBD2 (6 bases). Germline V gene lookup returns CDR1 SGDLS and CDR2 YYNGEE. The CDR3 sequence is 16 residues long. Trimming removed 0 bases at V and 0 bases at J, with 9 bases between. CDR3 protein: CASSVVGSPNTGELFF. In DNA, the CDR3 is TGTGCCAGCAGCGTAGTCGGGAGTCCGAACACCGGGGAGCTGTTTTTT.

This clone was seen just once. This rearrangement joins TRBV18 to TRBJ2-3; D is undetermined. V dropped 3 bases and J dropped 2 bases, with 9 bases sitting between them. CDR1 is KGHSH, CDR2 LQKENI, per germline. The CDR3 runs to 14 residues. Here the CDR3 reads CASSPSDSTDTQYF. The CDR3 coding sequence is TGTGCCAGCTCACCCTCTGACTCCACAGATACGCAGTATTTT.

This sequence joins TRBV9 and TRBJ1-4; 8 bases align to TRBD1. The V segment lost 0 bases and the J segment 8 bases; nucleotides outside the gene matches: 6. Germline V gene lookup returns CDR1 SGDLS and CDR2 YYNGEE. CDR3 length equals 15 residues. The CDR3 loop reads CASSVGGQGTEKLFF. CDR3 nucleotide sequence: TGTGCCAGCAGCGTAGGAGGACAGGGAACCGAAAAACTGTTTTTT.